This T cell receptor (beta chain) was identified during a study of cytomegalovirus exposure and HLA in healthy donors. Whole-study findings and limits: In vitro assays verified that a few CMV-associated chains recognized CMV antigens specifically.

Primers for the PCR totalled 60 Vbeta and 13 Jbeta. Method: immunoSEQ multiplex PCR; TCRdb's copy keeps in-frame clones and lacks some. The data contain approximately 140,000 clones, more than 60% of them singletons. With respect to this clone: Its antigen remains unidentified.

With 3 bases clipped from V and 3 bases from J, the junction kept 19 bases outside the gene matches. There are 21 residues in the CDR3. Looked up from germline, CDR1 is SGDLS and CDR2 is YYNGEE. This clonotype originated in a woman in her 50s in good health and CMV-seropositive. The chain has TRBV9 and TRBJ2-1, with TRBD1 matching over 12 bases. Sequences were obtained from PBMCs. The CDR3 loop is CASSATNRTGTGGRSYNEQFF. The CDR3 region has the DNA TGTGCCAGCAGCGCCACCAATCGCACCGGGACAGGGGGCCGTAGCTACAATGAGCAGTTCTTC.